This TCR beta chain is from a study of blood T cell repertoires in COVID-19. About the research overall: The study drew acute and convalescent COVID-19 samples from the United States, Italy and Spain. PBMCs, B-cell-depleted T cells, or T cells were the source of the cDNA or gDNA that made up the material.

Trimming at V came to 5 bases and at J to 0 bases, leaving 8 bases not matched to a gene. The CDR3 is 16 amino acids. The germline V gene encodes CDR1 SGDLS and CDR2 YYNGEE. Per the authors' pipeline: Reference gene primer amplification gave nucleated cell count estimates. Generated by immunoSEQ multiplex PCR, the TCRdb table keeps only in-frame clones and is missing some. V and J calls and clone size are those listed in that table; D and trimming were worked out from the DNA. The profile shows some 49,000 clones, roughly four fifths of them singletons. Specimen: peripheral blood. The sequence derives from a woman aged 55 to 70 with acute or convalescent COVID-19. The rearrangement joins TRBV9 to TRBJ1-3, with 7 bases aligning to TRBD1. This chain's CDR3 is CASSPWGQSSGNTIYF. CDR3 in DNA: TGTGCCAGCAGTCCATGGGGACAGAGCTCTGGAAACACCATATATTTT.